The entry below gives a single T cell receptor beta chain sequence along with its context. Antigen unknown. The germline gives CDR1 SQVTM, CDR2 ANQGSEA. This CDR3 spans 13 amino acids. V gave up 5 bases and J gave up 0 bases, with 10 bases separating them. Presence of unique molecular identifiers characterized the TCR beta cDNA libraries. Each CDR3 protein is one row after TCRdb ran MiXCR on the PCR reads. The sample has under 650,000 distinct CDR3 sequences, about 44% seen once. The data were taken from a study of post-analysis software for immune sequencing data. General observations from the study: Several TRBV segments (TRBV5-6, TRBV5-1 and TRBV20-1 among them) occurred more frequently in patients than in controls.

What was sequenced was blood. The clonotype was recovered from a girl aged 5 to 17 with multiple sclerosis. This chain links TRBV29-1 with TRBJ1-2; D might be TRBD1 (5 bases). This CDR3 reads CSVCRDPNYGYTF. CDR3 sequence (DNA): TGCAGCGTTTGCAGGGACCCTAACTATGGCTACACCTTC.